A single sample is the source of the 21 T cell receptor beta chains below, sequenced in a study of CD4 T cells in relation to SARS-CoV-2 and coronaviruses. The repertoire was sequenced with immunoSEQ multiplex PCR; TCRdb's copy has only in-frame clones and lacks some. Of some 65,000 clones in the sample, around 87% were seen once. The unexposed donors gave CD4+ T cells in about 2011-2018, prior to COVID-19. The sequenced material came from memory CD4+ T cells from PBMCs. The source is a human donor in good health.

This rearrangement joins TRBV5-1 to TRBJ2-3, with D possibly being TRBD1 (5 bases). V lost 2 bases and J 3 bases, leaving 7 bases between the germline ends. Germline V CDR1 and CDR2: SGHRS, YFSETQ. The CDR3 has 13 amino acids. CDR3 sequence (DNA): TGCGCCAGCAGCTTCCCAGGGACAGATACGCAGTATTTT. This encodes CASSFPGTDTQYF.

The CDR3 DNA follows: TGTGCCAGCTCCCAGGCCGGAAACACCATATATTTT. Translation: CASSQAGNTIYF. The J gene is TRBJ1-3, the V gene TRBV18, with no clear D. The CDR3 loop spans 12 amino acids. V was pared by 6 bases and J by 4 bases, with 7 bases between. Germline CDR1 reads KGHSH; CDR2 reads LQKENI.

J is TRBJ2-2 and V is TRBV5-1; D uncertain. The CDR3 runs to 14 residues. Germline V gene data show CDR1 as SGHRS and CDR2 as YFSETQ. V gave up 0 bases and J gave up 0 bases, with 3 bases separating them. CDR3 nucleotides: TGCGCCAGCAGCTTGGACACGAACACCGGGGAGCTGTTTTTT. Translation: CASSLDTNTGELFF.

The chain links TRBV3-1 (or the pseudogene TRBV3-2) to TRBJ1-5; D not certain. The V end was cut by 3 bases, the J end by 0 bases, with 3 bases between. The germline V gene has CDR1 LGHDT and CDR2 YNNKEL (reference sequence). The CDR3 consists of 13 residues. CDR3: CASSQDSNQPQHF. CDR3 nucleotides: TGTGCCAGCAGCCAGGATAGCAATCAGCCCCAGCATTTT.

This clone was observed a single time. The chain carries TRBV24-1 and TRBJ2-3; no clear D gene. The germline gives CDR1 KGHDR, CDR2 SFDVKD. Trimming took off 9 bases at V and 6 bases at J, with 18 bases between the two ends. CDR3 length: 14 amino acids. The CDR3 is CATQETLEDDTQYF. CDR3 DNA sequence: TGTGCCACCCAAGAGACCCTCGAGGATGATACGCAGTATTTT.

The V call is TRBV10-2, the J call TRBJ2-5, with a tentative D call TRBD2 (8 bases). The CDR3 loop spans 15 amino acids. Trimming took 6 bases from V and 5 from J, leaving 19 bases between them. Germline V gene data show CDR1 as WSHSY and CDR2 as SAAADI. The CDR3 sequence: CASSRGTRGVETQYF. CDR3 bases: TGCGCCAGCAGCAGGGGGACTAGAGGCGTGGAGACCCAGTACTTC.

The J gene is TRBJ2-1, the V gene TRBV28, with a possible D match to TRBD1 (5 bases). There are 13 residues in the CDR3. Trimming removed 3 bases from V and 2 bases from J, with 5 bases in between. Germline CDR1 and CDR2: MDHEN and SYDVKM. The CDR3 spells CASSLDTYNEQFF. In DNA form, the CDR3 reads TGTGCCAGCAGTTTGGACACCTACAATGAGCAGTTCTTC.

The CDR3 DNA follows: TGCGCCAGCAGTGAGTCAGCCCCTCGGGACACGGGGAAGGGCTTTGGGGCCAACGTCCTGACTTTC. Its protein product is CASSESAPRDTGKGFGANVLTF. The rearrangement links TRBV10-1 to TRBJ2-6, with D perhaps TRBD1 (6 bases). Per the germline V gene, CDR1 is WNHNN and CDR2 is SYGVQD (reference sequence). V was cut by 0 bases and J by 3 bases, with 27 bases left in between. There are 22 residues in the CDR3.

The chain couples TRBV5-1 to TRBJ2-7; 9 bases line up with TRBD1. The V and J ends lost 3 bases and 2 bases, in that order; junction bases with no gene match: 6. Germline V gives CDR1 SGHRS, CDR2 YFSETQ. The CDR3 is 15 amino acids. For the CDR3, the DNA is TGCGCCAGCAGCTCTGGGACAGGGCGGACCTACGAGCAGTACTTC. Its protein product is CASSSGTGRTYEQYF.

The gene calls are TRBV5-4 and TRBJ2-5, with D uncertain. CDR1 is SGHNT and CDR2 is YYREEE in the germline V gene (reference sequence). This CDR3 region has 14 residues. Trimming left V 1 base short and J 1 base short, with 8 bases between. CDR3 nucleotide sequence: TGTGCCAGCAGCTTGTTACAGACCCAAGAGACCCAGTACTTC. This codes for CASSLLQTQETQYF. The full variable domain, in which reference TRBV5-4 and TRBJ2-5 provide the parts outside the CDR3, is ETGVTQSPTHLIKTRGQQVTLRCSSQSGHNTVSWYQQALGQGPQFIFQYYREEENGRGNFPPRFSGLQFPNYSSELNVNALELDDSALYLCASSLLQTQETQYFGPGTRLLVL.

This chain uses TRBV7-3 with TRBJ2-3; D may match TRBD1 or TRBD2 (5 bases each). Germline CDR1 is SGHTA and CDR2 is FQGTGA. V was clipped by 4 bases and J by 6 bases, with 14 bases between them. The CDR3 contains 14 residues. The CDR3 DNA reads TGTGCCAGCAGCTCCCGAATGGGACGGGATACGCAGTATTTT. This translates into CASSSRMGRDTQYF.

The rearrangement joins TRBV4-1 to TRBJ1-1; 12 nucleotides agree with TRBD1. V dropped 2 bases and J dropped 6; count of bases not matched to a gene: 13. The CDR3 is made up of 18 amino acids. CDR1 and CDR2 from the germline V gene are MGHRA and YSYEKL. The CDR3 DNA is TGCGCCAGCAGCCAATCTGCCGGGACAGGGGGCATTGGGGCTGAAGCTTTCTTT. Residues: CASSQSAGTGGIGAEAFF.

This clone appeared a single time. This chain uses TRBV5-4 with TRBJ1-1; 9 nucleotides align to TRBD1. The CDR3 has 14 residues. After removal of 5 bases from V and 5 bases from J, the junction contained 7 bases not matched to a gene. Germline V gene sequence: CDR1 SGHNT, CDR2 YYREEE (reference sequence). CDR3 in DNA: TGTGCCAGCAGTAAGGACAGGGGAGGGACTGAAGCTTTCTTT. Translation gives CASSKDRGGTEAFF. Variable domain in full (rest from reference TRBV5-4 and TRBJ1-1): ETGVTQSPTHLIKTRGQQVTLRCSSQSGHNTVSWYQQALGQGPQFIFQYYREEENGRGNFPPRFSGLQFPNYSSELNVNALELDDSALYLCASSKDRGGTEAFFGQGTRLTVV.

The J gene is TRBJ1-2, the V gene TRBV28; D uncertain. Germline V gene lookup returns CDR1 MDHEN and CDR2 SYDVKM. This CDR3 spans 14 amino acids. The V end was cut by 4 bases, the J end by 8 bases, with 17 bases between. The DNA of the CDR3 is TGTGCCAGCAGTTGGTCGGGGTTAGTGCAAGGCTACACCTTC. Amino acid sequence: CASSWSGLVQGYTF.

The chain couples TRBV25-1 to TRBJ1-1; no reliable D call. V was shortened by 7 bases and J by 3 bases, with 15 bases between the two germline ends. CDR1 MGHDK and CDR2 SYGVNS come from the germline V gene. The CDR3 is 14 amino acids. The CDR3 is CASTDGVTDTEAFF. Written as DNA, the CDR3 is TGTGCCAGCACAGATGGGGTGACGGACACTGAAGCTTTCTTT.

The V call is TRBV28, the J call TRBJ2-1, with TRBD2 identical over 10 bases. This CDR3 has 16 residues. Looked up from germline, CDR1 is MDHEN and CDR2 is SYDVKM. Losses at the gene ends were 6 bases for V and 4 bases for J; bases not matched to a gene: 9. CDR3 in DNA: TGTGCCAGCAGATCTTTAGCGGGGGGACCATACAATGAGCAGTTCTTC. Protein sequence: CASRSLAGGPYNEQFF.

The gene calls are TRBV3-1 (or the pseudogene TRBV3-2) and TRBJ1-2; no definite D call. V was shortened by 4 bases and J by 3 bases, with 9 bases between the two germline ends. The CDR3 is made up of 13 amino acids. Germline CDR1 LGHDT, CDR2 YNNKEL (reference sequence). The CDR3 spells CASSRTEYYGYTF. CDR3 DNA sequence: TGTGCCAGCAGCCGGACTGAATACTATGGCTACACCTTC.

The chain has TRBV27 and TRBJ2-7; 8 positions match TRBD1. J gave up 3 bases and V 5 bases, and 3 bases lay outside the gene matches. The CDR3 contains 13 residues. CDR1 is MNHEY and CDR2 is SMNVEV in the germline V gene (reference sequence). CDR3 amino acids: CASSRTGNYEQYF. CDR3 sequence (DNA): TGTGCCAGCAGTCGGACAGGGAACTACGAGCAGTACTTC.

The chain links TRBV5-1 to TRBJ1-1; D gene uncertain. CDR3 length: 14 amino acids. V lost 4 bases and J 0 bases, leaving 10 bases between the germline ends. CDR1 is SGHRS, CDR2 YFSETQ, per germline. CDR3: CASSPGNLNTEAFF. The DNA for the CDR3 is TGCGCCAGCAGCCCCGGTAACCTGAACACTGAAGCTTTCTTT.

The genes are TRBV29-1 and TRBJ1-2; a possible D gene is TRBD1 (5 bases). The CDR3 extends over 11 amino acids. Germline loops: CDR1 SQVTM, CDR2 ANQGSEA. V dropped 1 base and J dropped 8 bases, with 8 bases sitting between them. In DNA form, the CDR3 reads TGCAGCGTTGAAGCATGGGGGGGCTACACCTTC. Translation: CSVEAWGGYTF.

This clone was seen once. V is TRBV14 and J is TRBJ1-2; weak D call: TRBD1 (5 bases). The CDR3 is 13 residues long. V was trimmed by 2 bases and J by 7 bases, leaving 11 bases between them. Looked up from germline, CDR1 is SGHDN and CDR2 is FVKESK. The CDR3 is CASSQSRETGYTF. As DNA, the CDR3 is TGTGCCAGCAGCCAATCCAGGGAGACTGGCTACACCTTC.